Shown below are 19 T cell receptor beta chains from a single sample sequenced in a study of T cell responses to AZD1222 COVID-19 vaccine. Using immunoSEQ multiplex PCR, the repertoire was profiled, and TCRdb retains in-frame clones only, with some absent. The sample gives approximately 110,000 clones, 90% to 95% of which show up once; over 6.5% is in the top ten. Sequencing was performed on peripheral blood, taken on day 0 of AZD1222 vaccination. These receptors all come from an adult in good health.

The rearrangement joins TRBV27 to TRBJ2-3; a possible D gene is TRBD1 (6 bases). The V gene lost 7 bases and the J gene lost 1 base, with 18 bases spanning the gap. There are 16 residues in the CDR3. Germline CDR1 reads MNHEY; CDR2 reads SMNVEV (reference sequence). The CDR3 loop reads CASNPIQGWGTDTQYF. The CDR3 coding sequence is TGTGCCAGCAACCCAATACAGGGATGGGGCACAGATACGCAGTATTTT.

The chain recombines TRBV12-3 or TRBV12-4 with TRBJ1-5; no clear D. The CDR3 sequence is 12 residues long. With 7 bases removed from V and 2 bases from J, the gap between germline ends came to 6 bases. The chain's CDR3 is CASNSRNQPQHF. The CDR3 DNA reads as TGTGCCAGCAACAGTCGCAATCAGCCCCAGCATTTT.

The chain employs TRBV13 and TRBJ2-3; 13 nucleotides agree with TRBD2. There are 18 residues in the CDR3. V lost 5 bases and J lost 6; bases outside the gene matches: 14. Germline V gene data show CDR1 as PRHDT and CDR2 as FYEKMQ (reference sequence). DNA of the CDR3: TGTGCCAGCAGCCCCACTAGCGGGGGGGACAGGTTCCAGGATACGCAGTATTTT. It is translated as CASSPTSGGDRFQDTQYF.

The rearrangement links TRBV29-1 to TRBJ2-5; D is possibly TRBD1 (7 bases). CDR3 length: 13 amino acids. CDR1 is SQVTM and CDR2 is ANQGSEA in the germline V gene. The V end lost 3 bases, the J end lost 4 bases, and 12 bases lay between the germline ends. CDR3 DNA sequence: TGCAGCGTTGACCGGCAGGGGGGAGAGACCCAGTACTTC. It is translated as CSVDRQGGETQYF.

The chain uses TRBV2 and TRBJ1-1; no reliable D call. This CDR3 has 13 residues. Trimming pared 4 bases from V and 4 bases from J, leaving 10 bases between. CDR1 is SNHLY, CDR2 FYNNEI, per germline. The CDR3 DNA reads TGTGCCAGCAGTGTGTTCCGGGGCACTGAAGCTTTCTTT. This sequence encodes CASSVFRGTEAFF.

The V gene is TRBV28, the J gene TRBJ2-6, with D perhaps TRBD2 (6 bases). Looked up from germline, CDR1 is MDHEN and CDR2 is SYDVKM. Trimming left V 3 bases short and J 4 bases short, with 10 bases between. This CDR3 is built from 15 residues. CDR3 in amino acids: CASSLPAGGANVLTF. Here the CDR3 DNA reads TGTGCCAGCAGTTTGCCCGCGGGGGGGGCCAACGTCCTGACTTTC. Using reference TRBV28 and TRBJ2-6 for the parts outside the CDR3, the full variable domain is DVKVTQSSRYLVKRTGEKVFLECVQDMDHENMFWYRQDPGLGLRLIYFSYDVKMKEKGDIPEGYSVSREKKERFSLILESASTNQTSMYLCASSLPAGGANVLTFGAGSRLTVL.

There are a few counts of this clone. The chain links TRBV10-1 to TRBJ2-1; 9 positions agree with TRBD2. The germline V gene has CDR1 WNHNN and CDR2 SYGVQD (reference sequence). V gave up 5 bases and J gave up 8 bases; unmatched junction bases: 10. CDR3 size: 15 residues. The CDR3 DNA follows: TGCGCCAGCAGTAAGACTAGCGGTGGAGGCTATGAGCAGTTCTTC. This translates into CASSKTSGGGYEQFF.

This chain's CDR3 is CASSFGGGTEAFF. The DNA for the CDR3 is TGTGCCAGCAGCTTTGGGGGAGGCACTGAAGCTTTCTTT. J is TRBJ1-1 and V is TRBV7-2; tentative D call: TRBD1 (5 bases). Trimming left V 3 bases short and J 4 bases short, with 9 bases between. The CDR3 sequence is 13 residues long. CDR1 is SGHTA and CDR2 is FQGNSA in the germline V gene. The full variable domain, in which reference TRBV7-2 and TRBJ1-1 provide the parts outside the CDR3, is GAGVSQSPSNKVTEKGKDVELRCDPISGHTALYWYRQSLGQGLEFLIYFQGNSAPDKSGLPSDRFSAERTGGSVSTLTIQRTQQEDSAVYLCASSFGGGTEAFFGQGTRLTVV.

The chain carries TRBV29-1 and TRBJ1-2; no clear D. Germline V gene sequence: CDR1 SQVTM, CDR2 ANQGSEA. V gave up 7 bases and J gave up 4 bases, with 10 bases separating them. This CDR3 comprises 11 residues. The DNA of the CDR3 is TGCAGCGCCATCGGATCCTATGGCTACACCTTC. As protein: CSAIGSYGYTF.

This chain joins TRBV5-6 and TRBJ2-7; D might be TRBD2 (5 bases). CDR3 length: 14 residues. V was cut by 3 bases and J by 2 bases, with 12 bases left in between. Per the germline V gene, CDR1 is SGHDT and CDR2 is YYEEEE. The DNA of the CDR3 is TGTGCCAGCAGCTCGGACGCCGGGGCCTACGAGCAGTACTTC. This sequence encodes CASSSDAGAYEQYF.

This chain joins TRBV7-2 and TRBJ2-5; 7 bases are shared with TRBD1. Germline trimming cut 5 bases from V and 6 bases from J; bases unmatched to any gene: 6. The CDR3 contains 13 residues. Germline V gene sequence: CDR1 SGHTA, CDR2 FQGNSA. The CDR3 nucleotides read TGTGCCAGCAGCCTGGGACAGCGGAAGACCCAGTACTTC. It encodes CASSLGQRKTQYF.

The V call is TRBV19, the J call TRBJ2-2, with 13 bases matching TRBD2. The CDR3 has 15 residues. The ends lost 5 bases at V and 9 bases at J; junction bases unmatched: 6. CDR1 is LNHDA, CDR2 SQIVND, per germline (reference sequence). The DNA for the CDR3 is TGTGCCAGTAGTGCCGGGACTAGCGGGAACAGGGAGCTGTTTTTT. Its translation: CASSAGTSGNRELFF. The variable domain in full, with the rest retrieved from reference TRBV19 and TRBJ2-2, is DGGITQSPKYLFRKEGQNVTLSCEQNLNHDAMYWYRQDPGQGLRLIYYSQIVNDFQKGDIAEGYSVSREKKESFPLTVTSAQKNPTAFYLCASSAGTSGNRELFFGEGSRLTVL.

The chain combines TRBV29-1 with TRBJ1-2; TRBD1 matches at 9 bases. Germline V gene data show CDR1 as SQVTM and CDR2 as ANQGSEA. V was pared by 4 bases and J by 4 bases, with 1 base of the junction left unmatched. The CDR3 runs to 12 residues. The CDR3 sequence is CSVGGQGYGYTF. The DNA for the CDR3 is TGCAGCGTTGGGGGACAGGGCTATGGCTACACCTTC.

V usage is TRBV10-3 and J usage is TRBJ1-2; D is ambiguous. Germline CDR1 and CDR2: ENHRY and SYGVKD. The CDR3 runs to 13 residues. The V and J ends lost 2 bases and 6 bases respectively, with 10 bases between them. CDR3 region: CAISEGVGNGYTF. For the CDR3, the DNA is TGTGCCATCAGTGAGGGAGTAGGGAATGGCTACACCTTC.

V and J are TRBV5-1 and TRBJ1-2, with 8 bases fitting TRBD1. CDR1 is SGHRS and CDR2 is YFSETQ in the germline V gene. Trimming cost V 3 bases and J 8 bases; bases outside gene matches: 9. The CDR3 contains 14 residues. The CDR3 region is CASSYQGASGGYTF. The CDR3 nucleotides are TGCGCCAGCAGCTACCAGGGGGCTTCGGGAGGCTACACCTTC.

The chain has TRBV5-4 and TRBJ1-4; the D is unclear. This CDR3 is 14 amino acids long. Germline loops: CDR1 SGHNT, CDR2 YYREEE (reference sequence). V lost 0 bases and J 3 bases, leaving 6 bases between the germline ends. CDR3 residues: CASSLAQSNEKLFF. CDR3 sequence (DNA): TGTGCCAGCAGCTTGGCGCAGTCTAATGAAAAACTGTTTTTT.

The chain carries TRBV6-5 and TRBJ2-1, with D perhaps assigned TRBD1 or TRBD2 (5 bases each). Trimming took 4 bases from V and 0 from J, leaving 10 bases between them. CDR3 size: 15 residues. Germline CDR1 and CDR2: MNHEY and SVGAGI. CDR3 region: CASSFSGSSYNEQFF. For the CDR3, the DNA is TGTGCCAGCAGTTTTTCAGGGAGCTCCTACAATGAGCAGTTCTTC.

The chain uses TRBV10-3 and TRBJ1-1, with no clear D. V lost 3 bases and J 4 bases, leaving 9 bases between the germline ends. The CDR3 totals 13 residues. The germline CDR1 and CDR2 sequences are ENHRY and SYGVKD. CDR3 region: CAISDTIGTEAFF. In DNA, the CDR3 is TGTGCCATCAGTGACACTATCGGCACTGAAGCTTTCTTT.

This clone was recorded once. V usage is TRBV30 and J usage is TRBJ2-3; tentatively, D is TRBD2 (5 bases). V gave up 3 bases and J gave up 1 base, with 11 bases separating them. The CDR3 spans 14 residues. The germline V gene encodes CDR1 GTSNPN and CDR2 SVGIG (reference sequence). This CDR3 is CAWRPGVGTDTQYF. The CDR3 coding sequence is TGTGCCTGGAGGCCCGGGGTGGGCACAGATACGCAGTATTTT.